Here is one T cell receptor (beta chain) with its context. As yet, its antigen is unknown. The data belong to a study of CD8 T cells in ankylosing spondylitis. Findings and limits, study-wide: Ankylosing spondylitis blood seemed to carry a telltale TCR beta motif made of several highly homologous variants.

The junction had 16 bases not matched to a gene; V was cut back by 7 bases and J by 6 bases. The CDR3 runs 16 residues. CDR1 MNHEY and CDR2 SMNVEV come from the germline V gene (reference sequence). TCRdb reprocessed the 5' RACE reads with MiXCR, giving one entry per CDR3 protein. The repertoire consists of almost 400,000 distinct CDR3 sequences, with about 20% occurring once and the leading ten covering about a sixth. This receptor was identified in a male donor with ankylosing spondylitis. The sequencing sample was made of blood, either unsorted or a sorted T cell fraction (not recorded which). The rearrangement uses TRBV27 and TRBJ1-1; 8 bases fit TRBD1. As DNA, the CDR3 is TGTGCCAGCACCAGCCTTGAGACAGGGGAGCCTTCTGAAGCTTTCTTT. Protein sequence: CASTSLETGEPSEAFF.